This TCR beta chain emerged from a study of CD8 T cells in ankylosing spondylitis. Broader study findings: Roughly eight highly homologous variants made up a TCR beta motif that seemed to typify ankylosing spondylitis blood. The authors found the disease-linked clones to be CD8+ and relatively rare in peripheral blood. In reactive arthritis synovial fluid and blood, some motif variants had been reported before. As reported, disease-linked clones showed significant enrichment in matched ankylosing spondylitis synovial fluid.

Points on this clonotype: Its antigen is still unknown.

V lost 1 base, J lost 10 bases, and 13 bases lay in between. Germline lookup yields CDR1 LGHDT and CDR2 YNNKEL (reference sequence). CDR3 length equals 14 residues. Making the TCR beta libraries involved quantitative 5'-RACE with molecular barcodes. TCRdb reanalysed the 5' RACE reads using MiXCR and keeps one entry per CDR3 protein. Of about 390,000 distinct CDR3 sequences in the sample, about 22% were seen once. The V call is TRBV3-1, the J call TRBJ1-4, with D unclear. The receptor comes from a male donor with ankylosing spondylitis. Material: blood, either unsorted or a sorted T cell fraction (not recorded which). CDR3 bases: TGTGCCAGCAGCCAAGCCAATTCCCCGGGAAAACTGTTTTTT. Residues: CASSQANSPGKLFF.